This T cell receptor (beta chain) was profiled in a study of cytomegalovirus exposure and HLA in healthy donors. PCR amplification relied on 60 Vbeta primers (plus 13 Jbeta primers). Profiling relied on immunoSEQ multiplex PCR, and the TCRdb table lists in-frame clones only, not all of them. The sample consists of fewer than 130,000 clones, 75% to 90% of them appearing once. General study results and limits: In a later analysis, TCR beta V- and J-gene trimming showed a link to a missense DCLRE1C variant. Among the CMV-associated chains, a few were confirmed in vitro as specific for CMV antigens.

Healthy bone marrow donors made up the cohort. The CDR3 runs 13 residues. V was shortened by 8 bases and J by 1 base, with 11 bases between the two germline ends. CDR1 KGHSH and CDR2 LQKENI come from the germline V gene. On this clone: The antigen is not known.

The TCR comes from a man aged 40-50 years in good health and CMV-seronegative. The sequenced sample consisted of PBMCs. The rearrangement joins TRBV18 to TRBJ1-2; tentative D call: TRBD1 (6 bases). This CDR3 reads CASRMDSNYGYTF. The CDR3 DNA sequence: TGTGCCAGCCGGATGGACAGTAACTATGGCTACACCTTC.